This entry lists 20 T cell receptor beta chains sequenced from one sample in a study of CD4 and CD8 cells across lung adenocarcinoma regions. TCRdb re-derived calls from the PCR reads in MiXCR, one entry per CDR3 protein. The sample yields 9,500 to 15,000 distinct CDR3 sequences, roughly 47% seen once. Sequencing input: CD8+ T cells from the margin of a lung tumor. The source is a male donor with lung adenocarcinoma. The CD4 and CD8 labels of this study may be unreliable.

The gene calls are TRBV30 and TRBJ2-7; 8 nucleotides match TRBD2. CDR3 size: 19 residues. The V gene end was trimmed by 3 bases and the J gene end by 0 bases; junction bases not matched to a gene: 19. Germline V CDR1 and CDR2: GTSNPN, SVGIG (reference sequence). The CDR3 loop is CAWSVGWDRRGRSSYEQYF. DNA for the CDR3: TGTGCCTGGAGCGTCGGATGGGATCGACGCGGGAGGAGCTCCTACGAGCAGTACTTC. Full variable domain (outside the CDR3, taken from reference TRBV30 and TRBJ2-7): SQTIHQWPATLVQPVGSPLSLECTVEGTSNPNLYWYRQAAGRGLQLLFYSVGIGQISSEVPQNLSASRPQDRQFILSSKKLLLSDSGFYLCAWSVGWDRRGRSSYEQYFGPGTRLTVT.

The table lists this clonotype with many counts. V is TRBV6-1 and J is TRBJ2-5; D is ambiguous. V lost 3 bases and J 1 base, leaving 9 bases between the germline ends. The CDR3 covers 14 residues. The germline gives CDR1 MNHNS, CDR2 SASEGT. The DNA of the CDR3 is TGTGCCAGCAGTGACCCCACCCTCCAAGAGACCCAGTACTTC. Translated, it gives CASSDPTLQETQYF.

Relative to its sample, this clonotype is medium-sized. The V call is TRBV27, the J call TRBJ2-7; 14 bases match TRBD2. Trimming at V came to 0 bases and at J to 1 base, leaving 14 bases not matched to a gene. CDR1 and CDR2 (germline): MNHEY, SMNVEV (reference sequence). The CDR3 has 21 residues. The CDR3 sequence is CASSLSPPGTSGSSRSYEQYF. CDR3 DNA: TGTGCCAGCAGTTTATCTCCCCCCGGGACTAGCGGGAGTAGTAGGTCCTACGAGCAGTACTTC.

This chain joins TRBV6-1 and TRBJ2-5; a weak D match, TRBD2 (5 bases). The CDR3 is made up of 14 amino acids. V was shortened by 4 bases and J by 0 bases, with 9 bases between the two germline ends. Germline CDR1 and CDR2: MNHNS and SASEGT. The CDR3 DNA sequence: TGTGCCAGCAGTGTGAGCGGAGACCAAGAGACCCAGTACTTC. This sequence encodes CASSVSGDQETQYF.

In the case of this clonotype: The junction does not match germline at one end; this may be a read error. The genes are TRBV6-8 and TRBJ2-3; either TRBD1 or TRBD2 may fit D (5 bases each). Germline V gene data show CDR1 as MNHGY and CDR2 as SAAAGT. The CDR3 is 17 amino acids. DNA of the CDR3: TGTGCCATCAGTTCGCCACTAGGGGACCGGGGCGAAGATACCCAGTATTTT. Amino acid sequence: CAISSPLGDRGEDTQYF.

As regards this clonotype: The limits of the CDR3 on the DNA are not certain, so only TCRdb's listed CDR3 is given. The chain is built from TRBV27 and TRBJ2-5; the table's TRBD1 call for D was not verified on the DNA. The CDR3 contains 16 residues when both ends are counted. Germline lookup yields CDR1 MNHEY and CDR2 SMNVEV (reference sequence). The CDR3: CASRSRVGGGTDTQYF.

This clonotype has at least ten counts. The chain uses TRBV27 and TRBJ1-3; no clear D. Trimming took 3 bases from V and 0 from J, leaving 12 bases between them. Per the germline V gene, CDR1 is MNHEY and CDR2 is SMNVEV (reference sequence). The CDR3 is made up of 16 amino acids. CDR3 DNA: TGTGCCAGCAGTTTGCGGGGTCCTTACTCTGGAAACACCATATATTTT. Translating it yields CASSLRGPYSGNTIYF.

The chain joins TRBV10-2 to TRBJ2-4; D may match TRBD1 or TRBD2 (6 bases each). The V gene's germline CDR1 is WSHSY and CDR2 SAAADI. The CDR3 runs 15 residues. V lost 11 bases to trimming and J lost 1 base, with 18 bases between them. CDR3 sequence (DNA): TGCGCCGGGGGGCACGGTGGTCGTGCCAAAAACATTCAGTACTTC. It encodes CAGGHGGRAKNIQYF.

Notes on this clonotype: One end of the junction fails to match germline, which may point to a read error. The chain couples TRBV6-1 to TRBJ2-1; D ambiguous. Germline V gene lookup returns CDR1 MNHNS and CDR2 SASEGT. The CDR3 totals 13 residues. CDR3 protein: CASGRVGNNEQYF. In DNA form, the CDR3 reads TGTGCCAGCGGGCGTGTGGGCAACAATGAGCAGTATTTC.

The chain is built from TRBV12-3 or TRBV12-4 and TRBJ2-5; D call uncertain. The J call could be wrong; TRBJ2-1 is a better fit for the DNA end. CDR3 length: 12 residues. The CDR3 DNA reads TGTGCCAGCAGTTTCCAAGCGCGGTTTCAGTTCTTC. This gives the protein CASSFQARFQFF.

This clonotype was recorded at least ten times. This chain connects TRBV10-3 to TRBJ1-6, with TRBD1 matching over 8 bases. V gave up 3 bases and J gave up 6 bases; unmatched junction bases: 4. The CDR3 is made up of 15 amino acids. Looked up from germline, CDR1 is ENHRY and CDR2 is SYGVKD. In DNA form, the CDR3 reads TGTGCCATCAGTGAAGGGACAGGCGGTAATTCACCCCTCCACTTT. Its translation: CAISEGTGGNSPLHF.

The CDR3: CASSPLRDWEAFF. The CDR3 DNA sequence: TGTGCCAGCAGCCCTCTCCGGGACTGGGAAGCTTTCTTT. The chain uses TRBV6-1 and TRBJ1-1; possible D gene TRBD1, 5 bases. The CDR3 is 13 amino acids. The germline V gene encodes CDR1 MNHNS and CDR2 SASEGT. V dropped 6 bases and J dropped 8 bases, with 16 bases sitting between them.

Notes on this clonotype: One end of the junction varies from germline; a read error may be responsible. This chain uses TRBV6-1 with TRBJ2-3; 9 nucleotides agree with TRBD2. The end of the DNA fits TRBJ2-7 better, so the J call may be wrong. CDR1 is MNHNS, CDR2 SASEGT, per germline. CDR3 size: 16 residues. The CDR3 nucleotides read TGTGCCAGCAGCGAAGTGGTAGCGGGAGCCTCGGACACGCAGTACTTC. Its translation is CASSEVVAGASDTQYF.

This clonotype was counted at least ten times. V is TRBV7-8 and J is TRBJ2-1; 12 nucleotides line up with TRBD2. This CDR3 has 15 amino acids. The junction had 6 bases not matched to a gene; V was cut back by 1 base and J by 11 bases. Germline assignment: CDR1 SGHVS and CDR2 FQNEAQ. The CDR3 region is CASSLVSSGRAQQFF. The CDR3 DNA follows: TGTGCCAGCAGCTTAGTGTCTAGCGGGAGGGCCCAGCAGTTCTTC. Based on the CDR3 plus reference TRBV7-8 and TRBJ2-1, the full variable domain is GAGVSQSPRYKVAKRGQDVALRCDPISGHVSLFWYQQALGQGPEFLTYFQNEAQLDKSGLPSDRFFAERPEGSVSTLKIQRTQQEDSAVYLCASSLVSSGRAQQFFGPGTRLTVL.

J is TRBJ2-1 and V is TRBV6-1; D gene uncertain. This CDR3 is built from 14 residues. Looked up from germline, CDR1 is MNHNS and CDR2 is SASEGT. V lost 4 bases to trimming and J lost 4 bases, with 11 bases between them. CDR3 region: CASSAGAIYNEQFF. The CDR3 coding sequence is TGTGCCAGCAGTGCCGGTGCTATTTACAATGAGCAGTTCTTC.

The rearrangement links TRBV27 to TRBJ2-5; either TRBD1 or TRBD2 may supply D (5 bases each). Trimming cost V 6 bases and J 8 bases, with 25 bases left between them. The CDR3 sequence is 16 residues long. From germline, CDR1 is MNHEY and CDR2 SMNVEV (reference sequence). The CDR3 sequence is CASRGRRGRDPDTQYF. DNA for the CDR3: TGTGCCAGCAGGGGACGACGGGGCCGAGACCCAGATACCCAGTACTTC.

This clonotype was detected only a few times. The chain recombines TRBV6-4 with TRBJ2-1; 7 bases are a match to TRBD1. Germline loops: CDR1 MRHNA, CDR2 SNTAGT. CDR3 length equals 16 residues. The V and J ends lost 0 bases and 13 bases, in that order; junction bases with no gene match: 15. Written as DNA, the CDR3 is TGTGCCAGCAGTGACTCAGTGAGGGGGCAGTCGGAGACCCAGTTCTTC. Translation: CASSDSVRGQSETQFF.

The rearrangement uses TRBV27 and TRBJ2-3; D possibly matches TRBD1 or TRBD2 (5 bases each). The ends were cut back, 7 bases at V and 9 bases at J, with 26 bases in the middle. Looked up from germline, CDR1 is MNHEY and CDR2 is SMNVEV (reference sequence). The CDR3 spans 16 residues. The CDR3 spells CASTGRGGRDQETQYF. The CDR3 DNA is TGTGCCAGCACGGGACGAGGAGGCCGAGACCAAGAGACGCAGTATTTT.

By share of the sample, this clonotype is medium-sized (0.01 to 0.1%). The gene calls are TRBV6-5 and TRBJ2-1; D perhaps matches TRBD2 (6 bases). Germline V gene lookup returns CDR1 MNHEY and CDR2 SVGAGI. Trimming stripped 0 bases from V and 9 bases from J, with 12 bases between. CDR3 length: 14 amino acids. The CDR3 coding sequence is TGTGCCAGCAGTTACTCGGCGGGAACTGGTGAGCAGTTCTTC. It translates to CASSYSAGTGEQFF.

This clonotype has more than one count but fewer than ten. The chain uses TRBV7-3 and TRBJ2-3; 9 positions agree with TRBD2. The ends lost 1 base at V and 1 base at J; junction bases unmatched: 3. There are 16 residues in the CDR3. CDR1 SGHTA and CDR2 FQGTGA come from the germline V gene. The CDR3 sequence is CASSLSGRGGTDTQYF. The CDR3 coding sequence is TGTGCCAGCAGCTTAAGCGGGAGGGGGGGCACAGATACGCAGTATTTT.